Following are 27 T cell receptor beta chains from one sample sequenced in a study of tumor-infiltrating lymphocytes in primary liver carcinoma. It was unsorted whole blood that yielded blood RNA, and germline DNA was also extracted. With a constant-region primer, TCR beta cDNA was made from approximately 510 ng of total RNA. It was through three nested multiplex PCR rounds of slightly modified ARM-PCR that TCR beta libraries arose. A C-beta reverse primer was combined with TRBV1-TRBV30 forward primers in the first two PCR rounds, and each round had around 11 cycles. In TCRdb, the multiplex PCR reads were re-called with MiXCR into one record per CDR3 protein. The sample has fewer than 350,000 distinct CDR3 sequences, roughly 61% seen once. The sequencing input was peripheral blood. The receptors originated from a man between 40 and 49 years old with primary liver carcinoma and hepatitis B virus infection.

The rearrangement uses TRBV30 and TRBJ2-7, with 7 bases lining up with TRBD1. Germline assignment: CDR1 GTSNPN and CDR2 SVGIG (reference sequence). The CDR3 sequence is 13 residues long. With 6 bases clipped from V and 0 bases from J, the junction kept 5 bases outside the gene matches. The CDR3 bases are TGTGCCTGCATTCGGGACAGCTCCTACGAGCAGTACTTC. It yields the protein CACIRDSSYEQYF.

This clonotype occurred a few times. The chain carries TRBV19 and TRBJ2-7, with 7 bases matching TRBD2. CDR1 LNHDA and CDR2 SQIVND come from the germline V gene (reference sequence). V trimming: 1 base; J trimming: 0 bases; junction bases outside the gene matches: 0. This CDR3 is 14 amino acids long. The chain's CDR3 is CASSIAGGSYEQYF. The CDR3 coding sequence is TGTGCCAGTAGTATAGCGGGGGGCTCCTACGAGCAGTACTTC.

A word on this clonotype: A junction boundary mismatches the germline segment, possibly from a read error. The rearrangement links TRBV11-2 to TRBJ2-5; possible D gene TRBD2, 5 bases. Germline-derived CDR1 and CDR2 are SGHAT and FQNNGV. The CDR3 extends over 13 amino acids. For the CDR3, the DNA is TGTGCCAGCAATTTCCAACGGGGAGAGACCCAGCACTTC. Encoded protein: CASNFQRGETQHF. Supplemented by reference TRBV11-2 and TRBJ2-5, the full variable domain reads EAGVAQSPRYKIIEKRQSVAFWCNPISGHATLYWYQQILGQGPKLLIQFQNNGVVDDSQLPKDRFSAERLKGVDSTLKIQPAKLEDSAVYLCASNFQRGETQHFGPGTRLLVL.

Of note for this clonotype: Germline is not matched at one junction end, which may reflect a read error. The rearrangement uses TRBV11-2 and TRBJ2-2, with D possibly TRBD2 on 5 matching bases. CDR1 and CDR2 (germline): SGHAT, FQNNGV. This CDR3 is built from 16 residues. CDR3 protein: CASRLGVEFRAGELFF. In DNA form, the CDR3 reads TGTGCCAGCAGGTTAGGAGTGGAGTTCAGAGCCGGGGAGCTGTTTTTC.

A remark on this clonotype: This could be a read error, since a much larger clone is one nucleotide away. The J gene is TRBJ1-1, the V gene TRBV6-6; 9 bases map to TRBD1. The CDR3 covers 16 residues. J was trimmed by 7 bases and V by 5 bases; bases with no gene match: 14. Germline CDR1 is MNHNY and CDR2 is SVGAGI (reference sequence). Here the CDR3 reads CASSGTGTGPWIEAFF. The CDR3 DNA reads TGTGCCAGCAGTGGAACCGGGACAGGGCCTTGGATTGAAGCTTTCTTT.

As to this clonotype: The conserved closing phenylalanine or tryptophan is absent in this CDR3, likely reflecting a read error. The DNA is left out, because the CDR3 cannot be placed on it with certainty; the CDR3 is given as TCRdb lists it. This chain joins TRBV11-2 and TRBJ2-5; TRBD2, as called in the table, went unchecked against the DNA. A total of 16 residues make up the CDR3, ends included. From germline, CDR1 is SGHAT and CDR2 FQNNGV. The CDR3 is CASSSGSSGAGETRYS.

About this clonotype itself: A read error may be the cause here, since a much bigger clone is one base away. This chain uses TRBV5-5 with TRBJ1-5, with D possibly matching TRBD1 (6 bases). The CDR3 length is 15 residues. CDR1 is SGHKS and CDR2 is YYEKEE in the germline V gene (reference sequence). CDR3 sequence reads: CVSSLEGTTNQPQHF. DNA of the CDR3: TGTGTCAGCAGCTTGGAGGGGACAACCAATCAGCCCCAGCATTTT. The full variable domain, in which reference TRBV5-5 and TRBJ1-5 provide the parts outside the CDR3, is DAGVTQSPTHLIKTRGQQVTLRCSPISGHKSVSWYQQVLGQGPQFIFQYYEKEERGRGNFPDRFSARQFPNYSSELNVNALLLGDSALYLCVSSLEGTTNQPQHFGDGTRLSIL.

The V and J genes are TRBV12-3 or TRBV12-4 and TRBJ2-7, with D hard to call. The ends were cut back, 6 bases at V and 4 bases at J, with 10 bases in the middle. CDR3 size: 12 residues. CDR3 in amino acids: CASRLTSYEQYF. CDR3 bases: TGTGCCAGCAGATTGACCTCATACGAGCAGTACTTC.

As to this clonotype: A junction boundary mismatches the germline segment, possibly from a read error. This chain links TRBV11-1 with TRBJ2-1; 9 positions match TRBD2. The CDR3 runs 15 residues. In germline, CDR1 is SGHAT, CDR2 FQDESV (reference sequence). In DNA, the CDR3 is TGTGCCAACAGCCTTAGCGGGAGCTCCTACAACGAGCAGTTCTTC. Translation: CANSLSGSSYNEQFF.

The DNA of the CDR3 is TGCAGCGTTAGTAGCTCCTACAAATCACCCCTCCACTTT. As protein: CSVSSSYKSPLHF. The chain uses TRBV29-1 and TRBJ1-6; D not certain. V lost 5 bases, J lost 10 bases, and 15 bases lay in between. The CDR3 is made up of 13 amino acids. Per germline, CDR1 SQVTM and CDR2 ANQGSEA.

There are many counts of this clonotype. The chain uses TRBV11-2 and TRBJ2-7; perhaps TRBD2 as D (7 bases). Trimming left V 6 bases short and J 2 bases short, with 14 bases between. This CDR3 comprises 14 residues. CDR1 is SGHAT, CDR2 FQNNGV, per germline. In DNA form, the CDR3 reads TGTGCCAGCAGTTGGGGGGGCCTTACCTACGAGCAGTACTTC. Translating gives CASSWGGLTYEQYF.

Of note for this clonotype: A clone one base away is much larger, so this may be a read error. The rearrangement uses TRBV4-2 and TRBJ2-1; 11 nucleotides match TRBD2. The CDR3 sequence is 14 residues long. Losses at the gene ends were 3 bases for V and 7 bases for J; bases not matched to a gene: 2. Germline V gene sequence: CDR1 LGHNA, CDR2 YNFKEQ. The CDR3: CASSHSGGGNEQFF. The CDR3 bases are TGTGCCAGCAGCCATAGCGGGGGGGGGAATGAGCAGTTCTTC.

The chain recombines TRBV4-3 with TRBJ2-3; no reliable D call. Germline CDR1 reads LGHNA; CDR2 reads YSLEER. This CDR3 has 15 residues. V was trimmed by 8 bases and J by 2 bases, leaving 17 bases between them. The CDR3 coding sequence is TGCGCCAGCTGTCAAGATTCGGATTACACAGATACGCAGTATTTT. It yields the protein CASCQDSDYTDTQYF.

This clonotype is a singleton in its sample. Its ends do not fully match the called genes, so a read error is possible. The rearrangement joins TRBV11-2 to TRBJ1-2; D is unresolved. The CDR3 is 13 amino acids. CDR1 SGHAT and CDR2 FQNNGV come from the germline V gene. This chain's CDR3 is CASSILGIYCYTF. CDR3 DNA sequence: TGTGCCAGCAGCATCTTAGGGATCTATTGCTACACCTTC.

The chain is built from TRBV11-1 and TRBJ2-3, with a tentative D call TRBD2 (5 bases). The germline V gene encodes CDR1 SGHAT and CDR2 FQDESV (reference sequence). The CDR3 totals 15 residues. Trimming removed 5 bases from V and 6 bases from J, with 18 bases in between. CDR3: CASSQGSGRVDTQYF. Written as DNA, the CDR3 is TGTGCCAGCAGCCAAGGGAGTGGGAGAGTGGATACGCAGTATTTT.

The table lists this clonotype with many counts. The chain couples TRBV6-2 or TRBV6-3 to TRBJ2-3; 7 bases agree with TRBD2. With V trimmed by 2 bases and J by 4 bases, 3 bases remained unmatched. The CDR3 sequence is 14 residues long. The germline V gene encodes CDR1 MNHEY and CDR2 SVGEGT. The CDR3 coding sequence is TGTGCCAGCAGTTACGCGGGAGCCCCAGATACGCAGTATTTT. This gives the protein CASSYAGAPDTQYF.

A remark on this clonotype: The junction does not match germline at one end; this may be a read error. The CDR3 sequence: CANSPAPGPAQPQHF. CDR3 nucleotides: TGCGCCAACAGCCCTGCTCCGGGACCCGCTCAGCCCCAGCATTTT. The chain recombines TRBV4-1 with TRBJ1-5; TRBD1 is a possible D gene (5 bases). From germline, CDR1 is MGHRA and CDR2 YSYEKL. The length of the CDR3 is 15 residues.

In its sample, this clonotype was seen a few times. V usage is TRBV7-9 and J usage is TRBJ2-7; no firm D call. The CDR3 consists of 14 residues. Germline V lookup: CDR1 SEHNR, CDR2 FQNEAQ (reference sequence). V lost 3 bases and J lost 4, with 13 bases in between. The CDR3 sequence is CASSFGEPKYEQYF. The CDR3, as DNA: TGTGCCAGCAGCTTTGGAGAACCCAAATACGAGCAGTACTTC.

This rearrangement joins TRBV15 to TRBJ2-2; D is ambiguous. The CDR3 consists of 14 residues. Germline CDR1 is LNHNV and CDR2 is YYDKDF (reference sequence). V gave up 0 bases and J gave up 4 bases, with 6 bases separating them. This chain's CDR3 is CATSREGRTGELFF. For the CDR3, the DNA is TGTGCCACCAGCAGAGAAGGGCGCACCGGGGAGCTGTTTTTT.

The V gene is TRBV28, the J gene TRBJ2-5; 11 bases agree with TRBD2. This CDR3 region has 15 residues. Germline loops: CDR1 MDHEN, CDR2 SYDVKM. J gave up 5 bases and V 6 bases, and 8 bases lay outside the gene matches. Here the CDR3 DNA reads TGTGCCAGCAGGAATACTAGCGGGAGTACGGAGACCCAGTACTTC. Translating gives CASRNTSGSTETQYF.

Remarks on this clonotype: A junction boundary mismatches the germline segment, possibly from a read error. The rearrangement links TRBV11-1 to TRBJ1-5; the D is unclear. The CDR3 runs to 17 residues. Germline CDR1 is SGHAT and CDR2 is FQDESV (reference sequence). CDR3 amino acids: CASNLARLRSSNQPQHF. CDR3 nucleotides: TGTGCCAGCAACTTAGCGAGACTGAGGAGCAGCAATCAGCCCCAGCATTTT.

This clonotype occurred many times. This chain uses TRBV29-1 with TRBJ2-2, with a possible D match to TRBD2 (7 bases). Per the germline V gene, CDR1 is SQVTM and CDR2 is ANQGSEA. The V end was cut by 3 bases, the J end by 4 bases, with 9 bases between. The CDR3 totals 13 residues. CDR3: CSVEGGLTGELFF. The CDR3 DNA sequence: TGCAGCGTTGAGGGGGGGCTCACCGGGGAGCTGTTTTTT.

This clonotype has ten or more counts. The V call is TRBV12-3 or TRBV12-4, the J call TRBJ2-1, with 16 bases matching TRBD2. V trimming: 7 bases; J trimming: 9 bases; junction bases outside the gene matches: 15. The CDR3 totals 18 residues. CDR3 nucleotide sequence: TGTGCCAGCACACAATCGGCCGGGACTAGCGGGAGGGCCAGTGAGCAGTTCTTC. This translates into CASTQSAGTSGRASEQFF.

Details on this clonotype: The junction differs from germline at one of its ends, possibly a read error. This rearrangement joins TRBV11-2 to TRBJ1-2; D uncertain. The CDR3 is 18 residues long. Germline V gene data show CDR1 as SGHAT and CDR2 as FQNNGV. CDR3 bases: TGTGCCAGCTGCTTAGAACATAATACACTATCCGGACTCTATGGCTACACCTTC. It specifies CASCLEHNTLSGLYGYTF.

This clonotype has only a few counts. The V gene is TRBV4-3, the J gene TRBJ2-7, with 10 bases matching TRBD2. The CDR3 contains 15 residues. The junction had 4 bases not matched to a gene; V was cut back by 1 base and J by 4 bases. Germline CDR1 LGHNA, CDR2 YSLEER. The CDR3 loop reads CASSQALAGSYEQYF. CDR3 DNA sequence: TGCGCCAGCAGCCAAGCACTAGCGGGGTCATACGAGCAGTACTTC.

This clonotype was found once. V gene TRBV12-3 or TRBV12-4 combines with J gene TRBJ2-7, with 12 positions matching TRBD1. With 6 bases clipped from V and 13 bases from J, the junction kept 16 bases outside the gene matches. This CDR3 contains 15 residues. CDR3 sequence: CASSAGQGAIYEHYF. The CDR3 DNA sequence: TGTGCCAGCAGCGCGGGACAGGGGGCGATCTACGAACACTACTTC.

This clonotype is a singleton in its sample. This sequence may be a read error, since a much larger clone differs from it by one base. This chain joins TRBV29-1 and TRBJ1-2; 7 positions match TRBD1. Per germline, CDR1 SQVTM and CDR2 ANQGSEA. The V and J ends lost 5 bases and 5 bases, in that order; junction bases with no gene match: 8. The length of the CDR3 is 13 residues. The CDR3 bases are TGCAGCGTTATAGAGGGACAGCTATATGGCTACACCTTC. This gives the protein CSVIEGQLYGYTF.